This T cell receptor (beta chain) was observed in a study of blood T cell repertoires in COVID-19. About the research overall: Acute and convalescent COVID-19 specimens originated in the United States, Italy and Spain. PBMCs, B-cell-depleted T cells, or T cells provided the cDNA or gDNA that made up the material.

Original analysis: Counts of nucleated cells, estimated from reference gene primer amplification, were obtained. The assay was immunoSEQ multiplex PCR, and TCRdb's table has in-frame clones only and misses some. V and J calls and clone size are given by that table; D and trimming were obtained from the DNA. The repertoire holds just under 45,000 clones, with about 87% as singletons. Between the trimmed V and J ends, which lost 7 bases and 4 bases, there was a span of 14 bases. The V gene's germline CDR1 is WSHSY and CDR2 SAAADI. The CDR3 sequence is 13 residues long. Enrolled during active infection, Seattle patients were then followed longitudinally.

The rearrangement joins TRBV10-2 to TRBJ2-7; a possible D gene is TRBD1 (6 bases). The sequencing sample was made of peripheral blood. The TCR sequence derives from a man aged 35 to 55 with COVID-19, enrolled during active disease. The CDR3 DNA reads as TGCGCCAGCAACCAGCTCAGGGGTTACGAGCAGTACTTC. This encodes CASNQLRGYEQYF.